This passage covers 5 T cell receptor beta chains from one sample sequenced in a study of T cell changes during pregnancy in multiple sclerosis. Libraries were prepared by immunoSEQ multiplex PCR; TCRdb keeps only in-frame clonotypes and omits some of them. The sample contains around 30,000 clones, about nine tenths of which appear only once. This specimen was CD8+ T cells from peripheral blood mononuclear cells, taken in the second trimester of pregnancy. The receptors were gathered from a female donor with multiple sclerosis, enrolled in a pregnancy study.

V and J are TRBV6-5 and TRBJ1-1; the D is unclear. With 2 bases removed from V and 0 bases from J, the gap between germline ends came to 13 bases. The CDR3 covers 16 residues. CDR1 MNHEY and CDR2 SVGAGI come from the germline V gene. The CDR3 loop is CASSYDRRRMNTEAFF. The CDR3 region has the DNA TGTGCCAGCAGTTACGACCGACGGAGGATGAACACTGAAGCTTTCTTT.

The chain links TRBV15 to TRBJ2-7, with 7 bases lining up with TRBD2. V lost 4 bases, J lost 2 bases, and 8 bases stayed unmatched. Germline V gene sequence: CDR1 LNHNV, CDR2 YYDKDF (reference sequence). CDR3 size: 15 residues. CDR3 sequence (DNA): TGTGCCACCAGCAAGGTTGCTAGCGGAACCTACGAGCAGTACTTC. The encoded protein is CATSKVASGTYEQYF.

The chain has TRBV6-1 and TRBJ1-5; 7 nucleotides match TRBD1. The V segment lost 5 bases and the J segment 5 bases; nucleotides outside the gene matches: 12. Per germline, CDR1 MNHNS and CDR2 SASEGT. This CDR3 region has 16 residues. The chain's CDR3 is CASSKDRVSDYQPQHF. The CDR3 DNA reads as TGTGCCAGCAGTAAAGACAGGGTCAGTGATTATCAGCCCCAGCATTTT.

A few counts support this clone. The J gene is TRBJ2-3, the V gene TRBV6-4; 7 bases are a match to TRBD1. CDR3 length: 14 residues. The V and J ends lost 2 bases and 1 base, in that order; junction bases with no gene match: 0. Germline-derived CDR1 and CDR2 are MRHNA and SNTAGT. DNA of the CDR3: TGTGCCAGCAGTGACGGACAGGGCACAGATACGCAGTATTTT. This encodes CASSDGQGTDTQYF.

V gene TRBV6-5 combines with J gene TRBJ2-1, with TRBD2 identical over 7 bases. The germline V gene has CDR1 MNHEY and CDR2 SVGAGI. The CDR3 loop spans 15 amino acids. The V and J ends lost 2 bases and 1 base, in that order; junction bases with no gene match: 2. The DNA for the CDR3 is TGTGCCAGCAGTTACGGGGGGGGTTCCTACAATGAGCAGTTCTTC. Residues: CASSYGGGSYNEQFF.